In its sample, the clone carrying this T cell receptor beta chain was seen many times. Its antigen is as yet unknown. Trimming shortened V by 3 bases and J by 5 bases, and 17 bases separated the two germline ends. CDR1 SGDLS and CDR2 YYNGEE come from the germline V gene. The CDR3 is 15 residues long. The source of the sample is a study of CD8 T cells in ankylosing spondylitis. The study, taken as a whole, reports: Significant enrichment of disease-linked clones was reportedly seen in matched ankylosing spondylitis synovial fluid. What appeared characteristic of ankylosing spondylitis blood was a TCR beta motif of several highly homologous variants.

The authors made TCR beta libraries by quantitative 5'-RACE with molecular barcodes. One entry per CDR3 protein, called by TCRdb with MiXCR from the 5' RACE reads. Of fewer than 750,000 distinct CDR3 sequences listed, around 20% are singletons. The J gene is TRBJ2-5, the V gene TRBV9; tentative D call: TRBD1 (6 bases). Source material: blood, either unsorted or a sorted T cell fraction (not recorded which). This TCR came from a male donor with ankylosing spondylitis. CDR3 amino acids: CASSGNRVRGETQYF. CDR3 DNA: TGTGCCAGCAGCGGAAACAGGGTGAGGGGCGAGACCCAGTACTTC.